This T cell receptor (beta chain) was obtained from a study of cytomegalovirus exposure and HLA in healthy donors. V shed 0 bases and J shed 0 bases, with 6 bases lying between them. The CDR3 length is 15 residues. In germline, CDR1 is SEHNR, CDR2 FQNEAQ (reference sequence). This PCR relied on a set of 60 Vbeta primers and 13 Jbeta primers. Sequencing was performed with immunoSEQ multiplex PCR; in TCRdb, only in-frame clones are kept and a portion is missing. The data show 98,000 or so clones, with 78% seen just once and 1.5% to 2% held by the top ten. This clone is a singleton in its sample. The sequence derives from a woman in her thirties or forties in good health and CMV-seronegative. The specimen was PBMCs. The rearrangement joins TRBV7-9 to TRBJ2-1; D unresolved. CDR3 protein: CASSLASTSYNEQFF. Here the CDR3 DNA reads TGTGCCAGCAGCTTAGCGAGTACCTCCTACAATGAGCAGTTCTTC. Complete variable domain (other parts from reference TRBV7-9 and TRBJ2-1): DTGVSQNPRHKITKRGQNVTFRCDPISEHNRLYWYRQTLGQGPEFLTYFQNEAQLEKSRLLSDRFSAERPKGSFSTLEIQRTEQGDSAMYLCASSLASTSYNEQFFGPGTRLTVL.